This T cell receptor beta chain was recorded in a study of blood T cell repertoires in COVID-19. Study information: Samples of COVID-19 (acute and convalescent) were obtained from the United States, Italy and Spain. Sources were T cells, B-cell-depleted T cells, or PBMCs; the material itself was cDNA or gDNA.

This table comes from immunoSEQ multiplex PCR, and its TCRdb copy is limited to in-frame clones, with some not included. The table lists around 100,000 clones, roughly 71% of them singletons. The CDR3 is made up of 18 amino acids. The V end was cut by 3 bases, the J end by 2 bases, with 17 bases between. Germline CDR1 reads KGHSH; CDR2 reads LQKENI. The receptor's source is a man older than 75 with acute or convalescent COVID-19. The chain uses TRBV18 and TRBJ2-6; tentatively, D is TRBD1 (6 bases). Material: peripheral blood. CDR3 sequence: CASSPRGVSVAGANVLTF. The CDR3 DNA follows: TGTGCCAGCTCACCCAGGGGAGTATCAGTGGCTGGGGCCAACGTCCTGACTTTC.